This T cell receptor (beta chain) appears in the sequencing data of a study of T cells in Graves' hyperthyroidism and ophthalmopathy. TCR beta CDR3 regions were amplified from RNA transcripts. A first-round RT-PCR of the TCR CDR3 used the HTBI primer set. One entry per CDR3 protein, called by TCRdb with MiXCR from the multiplex PCR reads. The sample includes about 740,000 distinct CDR3 sequences, 11% to 15% seen only once; the top ten take roughly 10%. The CDR3 is made up of 18 amino acids. The junction had 11 bases not matched to a gene; V was cut back by 0 bases and J by 6 bases. Per germline, CDR1 LGHNA and CDR2 YNFKEQ. Those with hyperthyroidism were 18 to 65 years old, newly diagnosed, and ill for under 2 months. This clonotype has a handful of counts. The antigen is undetermined. General study points: Most expanded thyroid clonotypes above 0.001 recurred in blood.

Sequencing was performed on blood. This clonotype was sampled from a woman under 30 with Graves' hyperthyroidism. The rearrangement uses TRBV4-2 and TRBJ2-3; 11 bases fit TRBD2. This CDR3 reads CASSQDSGRGPGWDTQYF. CDR3 DNA: TGTGCCAGCAGCCAAGATAGCGGGAGGGGCCCCGGGTGGGATACGCAGTATTTT.